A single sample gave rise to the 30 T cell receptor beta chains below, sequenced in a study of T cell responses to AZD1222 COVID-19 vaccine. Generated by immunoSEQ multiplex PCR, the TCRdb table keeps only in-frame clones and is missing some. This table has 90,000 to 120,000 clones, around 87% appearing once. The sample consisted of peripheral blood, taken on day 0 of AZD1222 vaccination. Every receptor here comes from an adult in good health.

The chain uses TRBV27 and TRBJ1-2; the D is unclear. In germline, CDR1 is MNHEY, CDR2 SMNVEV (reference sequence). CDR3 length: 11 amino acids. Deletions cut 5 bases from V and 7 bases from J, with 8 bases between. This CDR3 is CASSQVIGYTF. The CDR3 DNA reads TGTGCCAGCAGTCAGGTCATTGGCTACACCTTC.

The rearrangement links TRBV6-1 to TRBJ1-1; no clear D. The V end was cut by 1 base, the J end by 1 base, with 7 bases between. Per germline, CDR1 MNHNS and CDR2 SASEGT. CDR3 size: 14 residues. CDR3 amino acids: CASSEGRGNTEAFF. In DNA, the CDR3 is TGTGCCAGCAGTGAAGGCAGAGGGAACACTGAAGCTTTCTTT.

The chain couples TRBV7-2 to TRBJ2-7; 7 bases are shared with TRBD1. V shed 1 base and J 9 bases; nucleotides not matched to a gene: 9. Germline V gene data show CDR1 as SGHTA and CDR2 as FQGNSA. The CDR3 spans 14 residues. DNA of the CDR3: TGTGCCAGCAGCTTAGGGACAGGCCGAATAGGGCAGTACTTC. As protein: CASSLGTGRIGQYF. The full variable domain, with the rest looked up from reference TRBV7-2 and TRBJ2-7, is GAGVSQSPSNKVTEKGKDVELRCDPISGHTALYWYRQSLGQGLEFLIYFQGNSAPDKSGLPSDRFSAERTGGSVSTLTIQRTQQEDSAVYLCASSLGTGRIGQYFGPGTRLTVT.

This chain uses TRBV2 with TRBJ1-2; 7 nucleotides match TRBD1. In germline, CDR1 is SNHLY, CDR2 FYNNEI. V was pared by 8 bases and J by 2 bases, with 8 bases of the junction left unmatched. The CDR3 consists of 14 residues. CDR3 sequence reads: CASGRGGPNYGYTF. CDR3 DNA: TGTGCCAGCGGGAGAGGGGGCCCCAACTATGGCTACACCTTC.

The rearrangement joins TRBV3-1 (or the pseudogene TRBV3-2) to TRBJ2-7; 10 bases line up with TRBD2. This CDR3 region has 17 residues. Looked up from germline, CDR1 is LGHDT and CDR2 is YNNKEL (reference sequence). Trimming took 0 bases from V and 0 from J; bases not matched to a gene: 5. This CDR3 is CASSQDPSGGSSYEQYF. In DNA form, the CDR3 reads TGTGCCAGCAGCCAAGATCCTAGCGGGGGTAGCTCCTACGAGCAGTACTTC.

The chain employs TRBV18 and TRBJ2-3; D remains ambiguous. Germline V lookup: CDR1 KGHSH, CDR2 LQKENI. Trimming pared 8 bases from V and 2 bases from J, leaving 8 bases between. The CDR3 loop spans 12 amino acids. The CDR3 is CASVPDTDTQYF. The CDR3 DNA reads TGTGCCAGCGTACCTGACACAGATACGCAGTATTTT.

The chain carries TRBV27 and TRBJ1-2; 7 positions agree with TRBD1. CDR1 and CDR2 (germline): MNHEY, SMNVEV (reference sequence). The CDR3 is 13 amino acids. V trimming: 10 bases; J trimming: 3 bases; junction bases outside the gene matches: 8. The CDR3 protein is CATRTGAYYGYTF. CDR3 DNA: TGTGCCACAAGAACAGGGGCATACTATGGCTACACCTTC.

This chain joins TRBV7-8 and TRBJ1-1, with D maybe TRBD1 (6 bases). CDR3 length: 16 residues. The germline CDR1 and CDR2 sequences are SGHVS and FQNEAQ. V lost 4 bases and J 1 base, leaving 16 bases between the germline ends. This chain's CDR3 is CASSSPIGQQNTEAFF. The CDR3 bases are TGTGCCAGCAGCTCACCTATTGGACAGCAGAACACTGAAGCTTTCTTT.

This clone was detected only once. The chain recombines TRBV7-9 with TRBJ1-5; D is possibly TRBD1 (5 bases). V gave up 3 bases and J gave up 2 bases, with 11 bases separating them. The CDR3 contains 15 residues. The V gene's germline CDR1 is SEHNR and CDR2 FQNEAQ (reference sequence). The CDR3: CASSFGGSGNQPQHF. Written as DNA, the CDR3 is TGTGCCAGCAGCTTCGGGGGAAGTGGCAATCAGCCCCAGCATTTT.

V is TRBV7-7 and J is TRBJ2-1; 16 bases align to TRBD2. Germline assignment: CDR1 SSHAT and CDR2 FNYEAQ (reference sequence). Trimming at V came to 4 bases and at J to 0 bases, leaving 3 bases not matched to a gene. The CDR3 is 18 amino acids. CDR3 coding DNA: TGTGCCAGCAGCTCGGGACTAGCGGGGGGGATCTCCTACAATGAGCAGTTCTTC. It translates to CASSSGLAGGISYNEQFF.

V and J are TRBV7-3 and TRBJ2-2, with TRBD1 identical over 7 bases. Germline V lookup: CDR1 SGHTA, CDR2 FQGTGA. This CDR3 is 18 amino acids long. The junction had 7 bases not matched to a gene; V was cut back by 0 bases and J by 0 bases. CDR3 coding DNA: TGTGCCAGCAGCTTAACGTTAAGAGGGGGCTCGAACACCGGGGAGCTGTTTTTT. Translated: CASSLTLRGGSNTGELFF.

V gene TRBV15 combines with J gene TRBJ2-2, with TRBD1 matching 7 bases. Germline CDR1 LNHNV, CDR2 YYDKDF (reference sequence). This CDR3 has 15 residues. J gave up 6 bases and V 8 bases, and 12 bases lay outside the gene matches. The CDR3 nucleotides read TGTGCCACCCAGTCGCACAGGGGTGATTCCGGGGAGCTGTTTTTT. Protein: CATQSHRGDSGELFF.

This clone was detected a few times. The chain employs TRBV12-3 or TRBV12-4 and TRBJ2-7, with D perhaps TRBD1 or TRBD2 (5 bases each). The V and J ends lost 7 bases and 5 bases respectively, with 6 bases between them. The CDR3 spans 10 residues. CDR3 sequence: CASMGDEQYF. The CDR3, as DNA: TGTGCCAGCATGGGGGACGAGCAGTACTTC.

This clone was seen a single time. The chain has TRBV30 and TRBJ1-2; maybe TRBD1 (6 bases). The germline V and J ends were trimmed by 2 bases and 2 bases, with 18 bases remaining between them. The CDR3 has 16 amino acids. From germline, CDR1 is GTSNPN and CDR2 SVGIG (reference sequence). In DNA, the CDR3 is TGTGCCTGGAGTTTCCCGGGGGTGGGGGCCAACTATGGCTACACCTTC. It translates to CAWSFPGVGANYGYTF.

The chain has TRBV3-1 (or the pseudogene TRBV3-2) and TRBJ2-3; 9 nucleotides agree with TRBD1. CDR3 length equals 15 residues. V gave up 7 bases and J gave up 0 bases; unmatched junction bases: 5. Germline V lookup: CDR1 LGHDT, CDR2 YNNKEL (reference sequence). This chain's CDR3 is CASTKQGASTDTQYF. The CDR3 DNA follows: TGTGCCAGCACAAAACAGGGGGCGAGCACAGATACGCAGTATTTT.

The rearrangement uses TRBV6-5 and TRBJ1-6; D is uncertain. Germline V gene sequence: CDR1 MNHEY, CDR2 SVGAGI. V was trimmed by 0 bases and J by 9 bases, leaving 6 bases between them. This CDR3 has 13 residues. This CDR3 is CASSYSKGSPLHF. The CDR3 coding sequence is TGTGCCAGCAGTTACTCGAAGGGTTCACCCCTCCACTTT.

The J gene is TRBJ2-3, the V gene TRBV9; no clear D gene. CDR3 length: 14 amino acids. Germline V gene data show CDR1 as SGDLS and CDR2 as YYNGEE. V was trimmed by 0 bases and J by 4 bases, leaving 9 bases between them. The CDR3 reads CASSVDFGADTQYF. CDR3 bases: TGTGCCAGCAGCGTAGACTTTGGCGCAGATACGCAGTATTTT.

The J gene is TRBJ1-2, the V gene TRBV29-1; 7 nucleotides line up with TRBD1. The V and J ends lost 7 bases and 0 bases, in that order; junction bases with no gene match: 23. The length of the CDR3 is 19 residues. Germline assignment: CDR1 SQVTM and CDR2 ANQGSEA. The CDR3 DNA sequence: TGCAGCGCGTACGGGTTAACGGGGCAGGGGGAAAGAGCTAACTATGGCTACACCTTC. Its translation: CSAYGLTGQGERANYGYTF.

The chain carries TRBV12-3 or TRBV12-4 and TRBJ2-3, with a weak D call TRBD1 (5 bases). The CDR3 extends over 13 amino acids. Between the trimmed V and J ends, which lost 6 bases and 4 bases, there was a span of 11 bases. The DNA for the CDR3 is TGTGCCAGCAGAGGGGAACGGGCAGATACGCAGTATTTT. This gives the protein CASRGERADTQYF.

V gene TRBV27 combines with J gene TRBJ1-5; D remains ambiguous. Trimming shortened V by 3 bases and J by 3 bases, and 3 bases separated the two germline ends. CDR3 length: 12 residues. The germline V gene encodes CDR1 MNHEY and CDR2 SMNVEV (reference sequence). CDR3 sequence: CASSFSNQPQHF. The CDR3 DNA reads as TGTGCCAGCAGTTTTTCCAATCAGCCCCAGCATTTT.

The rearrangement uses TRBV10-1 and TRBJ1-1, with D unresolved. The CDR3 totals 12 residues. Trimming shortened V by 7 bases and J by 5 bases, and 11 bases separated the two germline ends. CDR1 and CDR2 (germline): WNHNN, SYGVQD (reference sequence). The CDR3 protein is CASIPKRTEAFF. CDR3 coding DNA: TGCGCCAGCATCCCTAAACGGACTGAAGCTTTCTTT.

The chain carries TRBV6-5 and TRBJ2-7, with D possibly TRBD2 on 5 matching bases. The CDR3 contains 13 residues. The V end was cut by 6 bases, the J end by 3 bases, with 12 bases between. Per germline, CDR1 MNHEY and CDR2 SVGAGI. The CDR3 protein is CASRDYLDYEQYF. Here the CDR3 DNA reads TGTGCCAGCAGAGACTACCTAGACTACGAGCAGTACTTC.

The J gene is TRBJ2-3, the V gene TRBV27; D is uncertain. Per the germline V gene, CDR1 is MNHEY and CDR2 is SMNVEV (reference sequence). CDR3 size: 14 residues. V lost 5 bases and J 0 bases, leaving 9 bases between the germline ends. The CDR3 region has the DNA TGTGCCAGCAGTCCACCGACCAGCACAGATACGCAGTATTTT. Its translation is CASSPPTSTDTQYF.

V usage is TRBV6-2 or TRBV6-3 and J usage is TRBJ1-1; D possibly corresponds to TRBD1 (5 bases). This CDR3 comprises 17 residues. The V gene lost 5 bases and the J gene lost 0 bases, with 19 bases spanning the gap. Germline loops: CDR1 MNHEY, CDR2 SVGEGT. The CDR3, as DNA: TGTGCCAGCAGTAGACTACGGTCAGGGACCATGAACACTGAAGCTTTCTTT. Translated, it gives CASSRLRSGTMNTEAFF.

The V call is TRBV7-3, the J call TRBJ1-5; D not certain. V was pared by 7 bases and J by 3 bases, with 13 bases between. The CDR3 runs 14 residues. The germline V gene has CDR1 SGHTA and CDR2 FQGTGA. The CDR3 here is CASNPYEINQPQHF. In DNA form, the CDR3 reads TGTGCCAGCAACCCCTACGAAATCAATCAGCCCCAGCATTTT. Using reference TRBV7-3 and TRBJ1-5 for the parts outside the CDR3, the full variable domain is GAGVSQTPSNKVTEKGKYVELRCDPISGHTALYWYRQSLGQGPEFLIYFQGTGAADDSGLPNDRFFAVRPEGSVSTLKIQRTERGDSAVYLCASNPYEINQPQHFGDGTRLSIL.

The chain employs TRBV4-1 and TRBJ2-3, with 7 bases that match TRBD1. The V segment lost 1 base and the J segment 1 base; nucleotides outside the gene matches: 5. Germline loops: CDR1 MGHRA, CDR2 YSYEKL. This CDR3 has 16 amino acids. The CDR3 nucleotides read TGCGCCAGCAGCCAAGCAGAGGGGGCGGGCACAGATACGCAGTATTTT. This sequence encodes CASSQAEGAGTDTQYF.

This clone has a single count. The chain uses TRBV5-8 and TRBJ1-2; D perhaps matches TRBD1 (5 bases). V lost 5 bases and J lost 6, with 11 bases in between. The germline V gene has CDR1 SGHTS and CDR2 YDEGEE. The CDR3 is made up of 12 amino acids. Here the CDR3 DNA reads TGTGCCAGCAGTTTACGGGGGGATGGCTACACCTTC. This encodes CASSLRGDGYTF.

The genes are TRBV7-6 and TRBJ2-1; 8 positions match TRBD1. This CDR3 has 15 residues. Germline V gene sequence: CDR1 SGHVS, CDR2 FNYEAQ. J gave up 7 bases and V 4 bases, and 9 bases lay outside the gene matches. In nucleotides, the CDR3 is TGTGCCAGCAGCTACGACCAGGGGGCTAAGAATGAGCAGTTCTTC. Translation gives CASSYDQGAKNEQFF.

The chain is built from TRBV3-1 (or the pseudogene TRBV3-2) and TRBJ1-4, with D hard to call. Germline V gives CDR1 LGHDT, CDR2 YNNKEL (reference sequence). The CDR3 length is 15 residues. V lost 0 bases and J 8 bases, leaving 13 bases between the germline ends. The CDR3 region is CASSQESRVREKLFF. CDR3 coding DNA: TGTGCCAGCAGCCAAGAAAGTCGGGTTCGGGAAAAACTGTTTTTT.

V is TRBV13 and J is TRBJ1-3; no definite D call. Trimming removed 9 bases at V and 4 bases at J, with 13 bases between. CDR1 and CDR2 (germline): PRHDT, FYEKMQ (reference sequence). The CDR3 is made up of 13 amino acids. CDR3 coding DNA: TGTGCCAGTCAGCTTCGAATCGGAAACACCATATATTTT. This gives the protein CASQLRIGNTIYF.